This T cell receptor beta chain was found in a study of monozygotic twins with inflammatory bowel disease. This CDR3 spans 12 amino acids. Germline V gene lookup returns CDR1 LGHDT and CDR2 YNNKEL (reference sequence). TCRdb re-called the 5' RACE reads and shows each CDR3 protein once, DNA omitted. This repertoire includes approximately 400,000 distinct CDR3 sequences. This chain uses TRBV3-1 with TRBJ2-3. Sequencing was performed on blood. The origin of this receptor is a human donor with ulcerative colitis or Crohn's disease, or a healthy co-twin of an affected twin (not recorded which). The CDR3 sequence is CASSQVRDTQYF.